This T cell receptor beta chain was retrieved from a study of T cells in Graves' hyperthyroidism and ophthalmopathy. Study-wide context: Blood was drawn when the patient was first diagnosed and still untreated.

Study findings and constraints: Ophthalmopathy was identified by the model a median around 6 months ahead of onset. Also found in blood were most expanded thyroid clonotypes above 0.001.

This clonotype was seen at least ten times. No antigen is known for it. TCR beta CDR3 region amplification was performed from RNA transcripts. Researchers ran a first-round RT-PCR on the TCR CDR3 using the HTBI primer set. Using its own MiXCR run on the multiplex PCR reads, TCRdb lists one record per CDR3 protein. The sample lists 600,000 to 900,000 distinct CDR3 sequences; roughly 17% were seen once. The CDR3 runs 12 residues. Germline values: CDR1 SEHNR, CDR2 FQNEAQ (reference sequence). V lost 8 bases, J lost 4 bases, and 3 bases stayed unmatched. The sequence was collected from a man in his late teens or twenties with Graves' hyperthyroidism. Sample: blood. This rearrangement joins TRBV7-9 to TRBJ2-3, with 7 positions matching TRBD2. The CDR3 DNA follows: TGTGCCAGCGAGGGAGGGGCAGATACGCAGTATTTT. This translates into CASEGGADTQYF.